Each of the 23 T cell receptor beta chains below was sequenced from the same sample in a study of blood T cell repertoires in COVID-19. The assay was immunoSEQ multiplex PCR, and TCRdb's table has in-frame clones only and misses some. The data contain 350,000 to 450,000 clones, approximately 93% of them seen just once; the ten biggest clones take up 0.8% to 0.9%. Sample: PBMCs or T cells enriched from blood (not recorded which). The receptors originated from a woman aged 40 to 55 who had been exposed to COVID-19.

There are a few counts of this clone. CDR3 bases: TGTGCCAGCAGCTTAGGTAGAATTAACACTGAAGCTTTCTTT. It translates to CASSLGRINTEAFF. This chain joins TRBV11-3 and TRBJ1-1; D call uncertain. V was pared by 1 base and J by 2 bases, with 8 bases between. Germline V gene data show CDR1 as SGHNT and CDR2 as YENEEA. The CDR3 covers 14 residues.

The chain is built from TRBV5-1 and TRBJ2-2, with 7 bases identical to TRBD1. The CDR3 length is 14 residues. Looked up from germline, CDR1 is SGHRS and CDR2 is YFSETQ. Trimming at V came to 5 bases and at J to 4 bases, leaving 5 bases not matched to a gene. CDR3 loop: CASSATGSTGELFF. The CDR3 nucleotides read TGCGCCAGCAGTGCGACAGGGTCCACCGGGGAGCTGTTTTTT.

V and J are TRBV9 and TRBJ2-7; D is perhaps TRBD1 (5 bases). CDR3 length: 14 amino acids. Trimming cost V 0 bases and J 3 bases, with 10 bases left between them. In germline, CDR1 is SGDLS, CDR2 YYNGEE. CDR3 loop: CASSVGGRVYEQYF. The CDR3 bases are TGTGCCAGCAGCGTAGGGGGCAGGGTCTACGAGCAGTACTTC.

Only a few counts were recorded for this clone. The gene calls are TRBV7-8 and TRBJ2-7; 7 nucleotides align to TRBD1. Germline trimming cut 3 bases from V and 6 bases from J; bases unmatched to any gene: 11. CDR3 length equals 15 residues. Germline CDR1 is SGHVS and CDR2 is FQNEAQ. CDR3 in amino acids: CASSFIGDRVGEQYF. Here the CDR3 DNA reads TGTGCCAGCAGCTTCATCGGTGACAGGGTAGGCGAGCAGTACTTC.

This clone was found once. The chain is built from TRBV2 and TRBJ1-4; possibly TRBD1 for D (6 bases). Germline V gene data show CDR1 as SNHLY and CDR2 as FYNNEI. The CDR3 totals 14 residues. V shed 6 bases and J shed 3 bases, with 11 bases lying between them. The CDR3 sequence: CASRDWTANEKLFF. The CDR3 DNA is TGTGCCAGCAGAGATTGGACAGCTAATGAAAAACTGTTTTTT.

This clone was found once. The rearrangement joins TRBV30 to TRBJ2-6; D is undetermined. CDR3 length: 13 residues. V was trimmed by 4 bases and J by 0 bases, leaving 4 bases between them. Per germline, CDR1 GTSNPN and CDR2 SVGIG (reference sequence). DNA of the CDR3: TGTGCCTGGATCCGCTCTGGGGCCAACGTCCTGACTTTC. Amino acid sequence: CAWIRSGANVLTF.

The chain employs TRBV9 and TRBJ2-2, with a weak D call TRBD1 (5 bases). This CDR3 comprises 15 residues. Germline V lookup: CDR1 SGDLS, CDR2 YYNGEE. The V and J ends lost 0 bases and 7 bases respectively, with 13 bases between them. The CDR3 sequence is CASSVESRVGGELFF. In DNA, the CDR3 is TGTGCCAGCAGCGTAGAATCCAGGGTGGGCGGGGAGCTGTTTTTT.

This sequence joins TRBV27 and TRBJ1-1, with 10 positions matching TRBD1. This CDR3 has 16 residues. V was pared by 4 bases and J by 0 bases, with 5 bases of the junction left unmatched. CDR1 and CDR2 from the germline V gene are MNHEY and SMNVEV (reference sequence). CDR3 sequence: CASSSSGTGVNTEAFF. CDR3 nucleotide sequence: TGTGCCAGCAGTTCATCCGGGACAGGGGTGAACACTGAAGCTTTCTTT.

The CDR3 loop is CASSLSADSPLHF. CDR3 bases: TGTGCCAGCAGCCTTTCGGCGGATTCACCCCTCCACTTT. This chain connects TRBV6-5 to TRBJ1-6; D not resolved. The germline gives CDR1 MNHEY, CDR2 SVGAGI. There are 13 residues in the CDR3. V was shortened by 6 bases and J by 8 bases, with 11 bases between the two germline ends.

CDR3 amino acids: CASSYQGLANEKLFF. In DNA, the CDR3 is TGTGCCAGCAGTTACCAGGGGCTCGCTAATGAAAAACTGTTTTTT. V is TRBV6-5 and J is TRBJ1-4; tentatively, D is TRBD1 (6 bases). This CDR3 region has 15 residues. The germline V gene encodes CDR1 MNHEY and CDR2 SVGAGI. The ends were cut back, 2 bases at V and 3 bases at J, with 10 bases in the middle.

The rearrangement links TRBV6-4 to TRBJ2-3; no clear D gene. The CDR3 runs 13 residues. The germline CDR1 and CDR2 sequences are MRHNA and SNTAGT. Trimming cost V 0 bases and J 8 bases, with 9 bases left between them. CDR3 in amino acids: CASSDSEYATQYF. DNA of the CDR3: TGTGCCAGCAGTGACTCGGAGTACGCTACGCAGTATTTT.

The CDR3 here is CASRSPWEPNYGYTF. The CDR3 region has the DNA TGTGCCAGCAGATCCCCTTGGGAGCCTAACTATGGCTACACCTTC. V and J are TRBV7-9 and TRBJ1-2; D gene unclear. The ends were cut back, 6 bases at V and 0 bases at J, with 14 bases in the middle. The CDR3 consists of 15 residues. Per the germline V gene, CDR1 is SEHNR and CDR2 is FQNEAQ (reference sequence).

V gene TRBV30 combines with J gene TRBJ1-6, with unresolved D. The length of the CDR3 is 11 residues. Germline-derived CDR1 and CDR2 are GTSNPN and SVGIG (reference sequence). V lost 0 bases and J lost 9, with 3 bases in between. CDR3 in DNA: TGTGCCTGGAGTGTTCGTTCACCCCTCCACTTT. This sequence encodes CAWSVRSPLHF.

V and J are TRBV19 and TRBJ1-1; possible D gene TRBD1, 6 bases. Germline loops: CDR1 LNHDA, CDR2 SQIVND (reference sequence). This CDR3 contains 14 residues. V lost 5 bases and J 3 bases, leaving 13 bases between the germline ends. The CDR3 coding sequence is TGTGCCAGTAGTTACCCTAACAGGGACACTGAAGCTTTCTTT. Its translation: CASSYPNRDTEAFF.

V gene TRBV9 combines with J gene TRBJ2-1, with 10 bases matching TRBD2. The CDR3 has 16 amino acids. V shed 1 base and J 7 bases; nucleotides not matched to a gene: 8. Germline V lookup: CDR1 SGDLS, CDR2 YYNGEE. CDR3 coding DNA: TGTGCCAGCAGCGTATATATAGCGGGGGGCGGAAATGAGCAGTTCTTC. The encoded protein is CASSVYIAGGGNEQFF.

The V and J genes are TRBV18 and TRBJ2-7, with D possibly matching TRBD1 (6 bases). CDR3 length equals 13 residues. CDR1 and CDR2 from the germline V gene are KGHSH and LQKENI. V dropped 4 bases and J dropped 5 bases, with 12 bases sitting between them. Here the CDR3 reads CASSQNRDNEQYF. The CDR3 DNA sequence: TGTGCCAGCTCACAGAACAGGGACAACGAGCAGTACTTC. Full variable domain (missing parts from reference TRBV18 and TRBJ2-7): NAGVMQNPRHLVRRRGQEARLRCSPMKGHSHVYWYRQLPEEGLKFMVYLQKENIIDESGMPKERFSAEFPKEGPSILRIQQVVRGDSAAYFCASSQNRDNEQYFGPGTRLTVT.

The J gene is TRBJ2-5, the V gene TRBV6-6; D perhaps matches TRBD2 (6 bases). V dropped 6 bases and J dropped 2 bases, with 10 bases sitting between them. Germline CDR1 MNHNY, CDR2 SVGAGI (reference sequence). CDR3 length equals 13 residues. The chain's CDR3 is CASRRDSQETQYF. The CDR3 region has the DNA TGTGCCAGCAGACGGGACTCTCAAGAGACCCAGTACTTC.

V gene TRBV25-1 combines with J gene TRBJ2-3, with 9 nucleotides matching TRBD2. V was pared by 3 bases and J by 3 bases, with 10 bases of the junction left unmatched. CDR1 and CDR2 (germline): MGHDK, SYGVNS. The CDR3 is 17 residues long. The CDR3 sequence is CASSEPPSGGSTDTQYF. The CDR3 bases are TGTGCCAGCAGTGAGCCTCCCAGCGGGGGGTCGACAGATACGCAGTATTTT.

The chain employs TRBV21-1 and TRBJ2-3; TRBD2 reflects the table's D call only, with no check against the DNA. TRBV21-1 constitutes a pseudogene. This CDR3 comprises 18 residues. CDR3 protein: CASSKKQAGGPSMDTQYF. The CDR3 DNA reads TGTGCCAGCAGCAAAAAACAAGCGGGGGGCCCCAGTATGGATACGCAGTATTTT.

The gene calls are TRBV6-5 and TRBJ1-1; 7 nucleotides align to TRBD1. The length of the CDR3 is 15 residues. Germline values: CDR1 MNHEY, CDR2 SVGAGI. V was clipped by 0 bases and J by 3 bases; unmatched bases: 4. This chain's CDR3 is CASSYSGTADTEAFF. In DNA, the CDR3 is TGTGCCAGCAGTTACTCCGGGACAGCGGACACTGAAGCTTTCTTT.

The chain links TRBV7-8 to TRBJ1-5, with a possible D match to TRBD1 (6 bases). The CDR3 is 17 residues long. Trimming removed 4 bases at V and 2 bases at J, with 18 bases between. Looked up from germline, CDR1 is SGHVS and CDR2 is FQNEAQ. CDR3 nucleotide sequence: TGTGCCAGCAGCTCAGGCAGGGGAGGGGGGGGCAATCAGCCCCAGCATTTT. Translating it yields CASSSGRGGGGNQPQHF.

The chain combines TRBV27 with TRBJ2-1; D may be TRBD1 (6 bases). V was trimmed by 5 bases and J by 4 bases, leaving 12 bases between them. Germline V CDR1 and CDR2: MNHEY, SMNVEV (reference sequence). The CDR3 extends over 14 amino acids. The CDR3 nucleotides read TGTGCCAGCAGTGTCCGGGACACTTACAATGAGCAGTTCTTC. As protein: CASSVRDTYNEQFF.

This clone was detected only once. This sequence joins TRBV7-2 and TRBJ1-2; tentative D call: TRBD1 (5 bases). The CDR3 contains 15 residues. CDR1 and CDR2 (germline): SGHTA, FQGNSA. V was pared by 0 bases and J by 8 bases, with 16 bases between. This chain's CDR3 is CASSLASTTVDGYTF. The CDR3 DNA is TGTGCCAGCAGCTTAGCGAGTACGACAGTCGACGGCTACACCTTC.